Given below is one TCR beta chain in context. This clone's antigen is unknown. Base-call qualities are not available, and no considerably larger clone is one nucleotide away. At study entry, a tuberculin skin test and the QuantiFERON-TB GOLD In-Tube IGRA were used to screen adolescents for latent tuberculosis infection. Immunosequencing of unsorted cryopreserved PBMC covered, on average, around 96,000 T cells per clinical donor. Eleven high schools in the Worcester region of the Western Cape, South Africa, served as enrollment sites for adolescents aged 12 to 18 years. Ten or so M. tuberculosis-infected adolescents and around 10 uninfected adolescents, matched for age and sex, were selected. Adolescent PBMC were isolated from freshly drawn heparinized blood by density centrifugation and cryopreserved. TCR libraries were generated with the immunoSEQ multiplex PCR assay, using TCR-beta and/or TCR-alpha/delta assays for each sample. The Illumina high-throughput platform was used to sequence the amplified TCR libraries. The paper's processing steps were these. Clustering and dimensionality reduction relied on pairwise TCRdist distances among GMM-specific receptors from T cells that were either sorted ex vivo or expanded in vitro. Each clinical repertoire received a mean NN-distance score, defined as the average TCRdist to the nearest 10% of tetramer-positive reference sequences. GEM TCR motif frequency was calculated as the fraction of unique TCRs that matched known GEM sequences in V/J usage and CDR3 length. Active tuberculosis was classified by linear discriminant analysis with leave-one-out cross-validation, implemented in scikit-learn. Not all clones reach the TCRdb copy of this immuneACCESS table, which keeps in-frame sequences only. Checked studies attribute under half of the gap to unresolved V genes and leave the rest unexplained. That table gives V, J and clone size, and the DNA gave D and trimming. The sample profile shows roughly 30,000 clones; approximately 89% of them were found once. The top ten constitute roughly 2% of the sample.

This sample was taken from a study of T cells in tuberculosis (dated by TCRdb to between 2018 and 2020). The study in broad terms: The study combined CD1B tetramers and high-throughput TCR immunosequencing to characterize T cells specific for the mycobacterial lipid antigen glucose monomycolate (GMM). In a South African clinical cohort, IGRA-negative adolescents, IGRA-positive adolescents with latent tuberculosis and adults with active tuberculosis were compared, with under eleven people in each group. Study-wide findings and limitations: With the diverse GMM-specific repertoire as input, a classifier achieved around 87% accuracy (AUROC around 0.88), whereas GEM motif frequencies as input gave more than 55% accuracy. Compared with IGRA-negative controls, TCR-alpha repertoires from active tuberculosis had smaller mean NN-distances to GMM-specific TCRs, which suggests that these TCRs underwent clonal expansion. Smaller NN-distances were partly driven by shorter CDR3-alpha lengths in active tuberculosis patients, and statistical significance was not reached for the TCR-beta difference. Clinical samples were selected based on the availability of cryopreserved specimens, with adults included as active tuberculosis cases and adolescents included as controls.

From the cysteine through the phenylalanine, the CDR3 covers 16 amino acids. CDR3 DNA is the only sequence kept; it has 48 bases, read in frame from the first base. The germline V gene sets CDR1 to MGHDK and CDR2 to SYGVNS. V is cut back by 5 bases and J by 4 bases, with 5 bases in the junction unmatched. The sample taken for sequencing was PBMCs. This chain is built from TRBV25-1 and TRBJ1-6; 10 bases in the junction line up with TRBD1. The receptor was derived from a donor between 10 and 35 years old with latent tuberculosis or without tuberculosis infection. The CDR3 region has the sequence CASSPGTGAYNSPLHF. The DNA reads TGTGCCAGCAGTCCCGGGACAGGGGCATATAATTCACCCCTCCACTTT.